Sequencing of this T cell receptor beta chain was carried out in a study of cytomegalovirus exposure and HLA in healthy donors (dated by TCRdb to about 2017). The study in broad terms: In an earlier analysis of about 560 of the donors, 276 Gb of sequence data and just under 120 million unique TCR beta sequences from 180 million or so T cells were reported. Every discovery cohort repertoire had been produced on one sequencing platform. Alongside the repertoire data, information on donor age, sex, ethnicity and CMV serostatus was compiled. Rather than drawing on any new phenotypic data, the later analysis identified candidate immune exposures from TCR beta sequences and the way those sequences occurred across donors. Four to six DR-DQ haplotypes were handled as single units for association and clustering, since linkage in the cohort was strong. The study combined high-throughput TCR immunosequencing, statistical association of individual TCRs with disease status, and machine learning to predict cytomegalovirus infection status. Among the roughly 380 genotyped donors, more than 70% belonged to the genetic ancestry cluster associated with self-reported Caucasian donors. An early release covering roughly 580 HLA-typed donors comprised approximately 290 gigabases of sequencing data and approximately 80 million unique TCR sequences. Typing coverage differed by locus: A, B, C, DRB1 and DQB1 were typed in roughly 629-640 donors, DQA1 in about 500, DPA1 in 600 to 610, and DPB1 in just under 490. In an earlier analysis of 587 of the donors, high-throughput TCR beta sequencing was used to judge whether each TCR beta V gene segment behaved as functional or pseudogenic. Both class I and class II loci were covered by HLA typing, at four-digit resolution. Across 398 genotyped donors of the cohort, an average of approximately 220,000 unique TCR beta nucleotide sequences per donor were sequenced, and roughly 17% of those sequences were non-productive. The study profiled the T cell repertoires of hundreds of subjects by immunosequencing and related them to cytomegalovirus serostatus. A later genetic analysis took genome-wide SNP genotypes for about 65% of the 666 donors and used that subset as a discovery cohort. Besides the first cohort of about 730 subjects, a separate validation cohort made up of 120 different subjects was used. The study aimed to test whether signatures of past pathogen exposure could be identified by cataloging public T cell receptors. In a later analysis, previously published TCR beta repertoires from roughly 710 donors were re-analyzed and high-resolution HLA genotyping was added so that TCR occurrence patterns could be studied.

Worth noting for this clone: It lacks a known antigen. Per-base quality was not reported, and no clone a single base away is much larger than it.

Library preparation used the immunoSEQ multiplex PCR assay. For the multiplex PCR, a mixture combining 60 forward primers for TCR Vbeta segments and 13 reverse primers for TCR Jbeta segments was used. A multiplex PCR assay on genomic DNA amplified the CDR3 region of rearranged TCR beta genes. The Illumina HiSeq System was used to sequence the amplified TCR beta libraries as 87-base-pair reads. The original methods were these. Across the 500 to 750 repertoires, a later analysis counted some 81 million unique TCR beta chains, approximately 12 million of which were shared by at least two donors. To remove PCR and sequencing errors, raw reads were error-corrected and collapsed into unique sequences using a nearest-neighbor algorithm that merged closely related sequences. Alignment of CDR3 sequences to IMGT reference sequences was used to assign V, D and J gene segments. Each retained sequence needed at least a six-nucleotide match to both a V gene segment and a J gene segment. A rearrangement counted as productive if the CDR3 had no stop codons and remained in frame with V and J, and every other rearrangement counted as non-productive. CDR3 was defined according to IMGT convention as the region running from the second conserved V-encoded cysteine to the conserved J-encoded phenylalanine. The earlier analysis of about 590 of the donors excluded sequences that lacked an unambiguous match to a single V gene segment. An earlier analysis of over 450 of the donors classified V segments as functional when productive rearrangements were above 56.7% and as segregating when the standard deviation between donors was above 5%. A statistical classification framework was built to diagnose cytomegalovirus status from the catalog of TCR beta chain sequences. In a later analysis, TCR nucleotide sequences were compared against IMGT/GENE-DB human TR gene sequences so that V and J genes could be assigned. In a later analysis, CDR3 sequences and most-parsimonious VDJ recombination scenarios were assigned using the TCRdist pipeline. A later analysis defined each TCR beta chain by its CDR3 amino acid sequence plus V-gene family, and excluded reads lacking a unique V-gene family. To address suspected cross-contamination and a sequencing artifact, a later analysis removed 450 to 700 highly shared, low-generation-probability nucleotide sequences. For each public chain, a later analysis derived a clonal expansion index from normalized ranks of inferred template counts within each repertoire. In a later analysis, generation probabilities were computed with a VDJ recombination model fitted to out-of-frame rearrangements, and the resulting probabilities were checked against IGoR. In a later analysis, TCR-TCR, TCR-HLA and TCR-CMV co-occurrence was scored with hypergeometric tests, and a repertoire-size bias correction was applied to TCR pairs. In a later analysis, false discovery rates were estimated by permuting HLA or CMV assignments 20 times. In a later analysis, co-occurring TCRs were grouped using DBSCAN, with TCRdist sequence similarity added in when clustering inside HLA-allele-positive subsets. Co-occurrence clustering excluded repertoires with fewer than 30,000 or more than 120,000 public chains, plus five with anomalous nucleotide sharing. Here the immuneACCESS table is served through TCRdb, limited to in-frame sequences with V and J called. Missing clones are a known gap in these copies; in checked studies unresolved V genes cover under half, and the rest lacks a known reason. From that table come the V and J calls and clone size; the DNA was used to work out D and trimming. The sample includes 99,000 or so clones, with roughly four fifths observed a single time. Together, the top ten hold more than 3% of the sample.

The cohort was made up of roughly 670 healthy bone marrow donors. All cohort members were sampled while nominally healthy, although unrecorded immune exposures were likely present. The donor was CMV seropositive and belonged to the group of about 290 seropositive cohort members. A peripheral blood sample was collected from each donor, and TCR beta sequencing was performed on peripheral blood mononuclear cells. Genomic DNA was extracted from the blood cell samples with the Qiagen DNeasy Blood Extraction Kit. The investigation overall reported the following: A group of highly shared sequence variants was considered likely to be a technical artifact of the sequencing pipeline. HLA typing was unavailable for some donors at each locus, so association tests used only the typed subset. Some IMGT-functional V segments, including TRBV6-2 and TRBV6-3, could not be distinguished by the 87-base-pair reads and were therefore excluded. Cytomegalovirus status was reported to be diagnosed by the classifier with high specificity and sensitivity in both the original and validation cohorts. The presence/absence analyses assumed that sequencing depth was roughly uniform across donors, and that assumption may not be true. In a later analysis, the rate of TCR association differed among HLA loci, with DRB1 alleles having the most associated TCRs and HLA-C alleles having the fewest. In this cohort, only TCR beta chains were sequenced, and detectable features were limited by the absence of alpha or paired-chain data. In a later analysis, several top co-occurrence clusters were reported to appear linked to parvovirus B19, influenza, CMV and Epstein-Barr virus. Most CMV-associated TCR beta chains appeared to be HLA-restricted in a later analysis, and the HLA associations seemed to be driven largely by CMV exposure. Correlated functional status among segregating V segments might be attributable to linkage disequilibrium, but an unknown experimental factor could not be ruled out. When HLA alleles, especially DR and DQ, strongly co-occurred, TCR associations were difficult to assign to individual alleles. The only immune exposure information available for the cohort was CMV serostatus. A later analysis found that HLA-associated TCR beta chains were more clonally expanded and had lower generation probabilities than equally common non-associated chains. A further reported finding was that TCR beta sequences accurately predicted the HLA-A and HLA-B alleles for most subjects in the first cohort. Compared with the roughly 710-donor mean, donors in an Asian-associated ancestry cluster had fewer N-insertions in productive TCRs, according to a later genetic analysis. In an earlier analysis of some 500 of the donors, most TCR beta V segments appeared in productive rearrangements about 90% or about 30% of the time, broadly matching IMGT annotations. In a later analysis, 16,951 TCR beta sequences were associated with specific HLA alleles at a false discovery rate of 0.05. Most TCR sequences were observed very rarely across donors, whereas some public TCRs were present in many individuals. In the study, 150 to 200 TCR beta chains were listed as associated with cytomegalovirus. It was suggested by the authors that the approach could potentially be generalized to other disease states and immunological phenotypes. In a later genetic analysis, a missense DCLRE1C variant was associated with V-gene and J-gene trimming of TCR beta chains, and the association was replicated in an independent cohort. Fewer than 20 rarely observed V segments, including chromosome 9 orphons, were excluded from the earlier analysis of several hundred of the donors because counts were too low. Three of the identified cytomegalovirus-associated TCR beta chains were confirmed in vitro to be specific for cytomegalovirus antigens.

V is trimmed back by 3 bases and J by 4 bases, and the junction contains 8 bases that no gene match accounts for. From the cysteine up to the phenylalanine, the CDR3 has a length of 15 residues. Only CDR3 DNA remains: 45 bases, in frame from the first base. The CDR1 and CDR2 encoded by the germline V gene are SGDLS and YYNGEE. The receptor chain draws on TRBV9 and TRBJ1-2; TRBD1 agrees with 8 junctional bases. The TCR originated in a female donor in good health and CMV-seropositive. The sequenced material came from PBMCs. The encoded CDR3 is CASSAGFQGAYGYTF. DNA sequence: TGTGCCAGCAGCGCGGGATTCCAGGGGGCCTATGGCTACACCTTC. The CDR3, completed at both ends by the reference TRBV9 and TRBJ1-2 genes, gives the full variable domain DSGVTQTPKHLITATGQRVTLRCSPRSGDLSVYWYQQSLDQGLQFLIQYYNGEERAKGNILERFSAQQFPDLHSELNLSSLELGDSALYFCASSAGFQGAYGYTFGSGTRLTVV.